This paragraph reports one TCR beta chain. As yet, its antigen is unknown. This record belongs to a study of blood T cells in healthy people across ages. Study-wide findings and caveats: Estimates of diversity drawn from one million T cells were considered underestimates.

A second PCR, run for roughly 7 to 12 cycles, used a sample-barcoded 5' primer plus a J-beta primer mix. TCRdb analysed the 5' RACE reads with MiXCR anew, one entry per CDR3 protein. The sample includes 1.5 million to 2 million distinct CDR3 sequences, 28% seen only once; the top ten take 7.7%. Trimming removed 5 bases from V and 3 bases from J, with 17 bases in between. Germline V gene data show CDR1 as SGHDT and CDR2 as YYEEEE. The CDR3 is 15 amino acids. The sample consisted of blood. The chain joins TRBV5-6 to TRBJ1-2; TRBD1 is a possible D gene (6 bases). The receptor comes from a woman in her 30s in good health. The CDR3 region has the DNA TGTGCCAGCAGGCCCACAGGGACATCGGACTATGGCTACACCTTC. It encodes CASRPTGTSDYGYTF.